The 28 T cell receptor beta chains given below trace back to one sample, sequenced in a study of T cells in Graves' hyperthyroidism and ophthalmopathy. RNA transcripts served as the template for amplifying TCR beta CDR3 regions. HTBI primers were the set used in a first-round RT-PCR of the TCR CDR3. TCRdb reprocessed the multiplex PCR reads with MiXCR, giving one entry per CDR3 protein. The profile shows about 290,000 distinct CDR3 sequences, roughly an eighth of them singletons. The sample consisted of blood. These receptors were collected from a woman in her forties with Graves' hyperthyroidism.

This clonotype was observed many times. The chain uses TRBV12-3 or TRBV12-4 and TRBJ2-1; TRBD2 matches at 7 bases. After removal of 6 bases from V and 4 bases from J, the junction contained 9 bases not matched to a gene. The CDR3 has 15 residues. The CDR3, as DNA: TGTGCCAGCAGAACCTCTAGCGGAGATTACAATGAGCAGTTCTTC. Protein sequence: CASRTSSGDYNEQFF.

The genes are TRBV20-1 and TRBJ1-1; no definite D call. The CDR3 has 14 amino acids. V was clipped by 4 bases and J by 0 bases, with 12 bases between them. CDR1 is DFQATT and CDR2 is SNEGSKA in the germline V gene (reference sequence). CDR3 loop: CSATRRELNTEAFF. In DNA, the CDR3 is TGCAGTGCTACCAGAAGGGAGTTGAACACTGAAGCTTTCTTT.

This chain links TRBV19 with TRBJ1-6; D gene unclear. CDR3 length: 15 residues. V lost 4 bases and J lost 5, with 12 bases in between. Germline V gene sequence: CDR1 LNHDA, CDR2 SQIVND (reference sequence). CDR3 region: CASSRSGRDNSPLHF. DNA of the CDR3: TGTGCCAGTAGTAGGTCGGGCAGAGATAATTCACCCCTCCACTTT.

This clonotype appeared many times. The rearrangement links TRBV5-1 to TRBJ2-6; D call uncertain. Trimming took 1 base from V and 0 from J, leaving 11 bases between them. The CDR3 runs 17 residues. Germline V lookup: CDR1 SGHRS, CDR2 YFSETQ. The CDR3 region has the DNA TGCGCCAGCAGCTTGAGTATCCTAGTCTCTGGGGCCAACGTCCTGACTTTC. It specifies CASSLSILVSGANVLTF. Together with reference TRBV5-1 and TRBJ2-6, the CDR3 gives the full variable domain: KAGVTQTPRYLIKTRGQQVTLSCSPISGHRSVSWYQQTPGQGLQFLFEYFSETQRNKGNFPGRFSGRQFSNSRSEMNVSTLELGDSALYLCASSLSILVSGANVLTFGAGSRLTVL.

The table lists this clonotype with many counts. V and J are TRBV6-1 and TRBJ1-1; TRBD1 aligns across 8 bases. This CDR3 contains 15 residues. The junction had 8 bases not matched to a gene; V was cut back by 7 bases and J by 1 base. From germline, CDR1 is MNHNS and CDR2 SASEGT. The CDR3 is CASNGQGISNTEAFF. As DNA, the CDR3 is TGTGCCAGCAACGGACAGGGCATATCGAACACTGAAGCTTTCTTT.

This clonotype was observed at least ten times. A read error may be the cause here, since a much bigger clone is one base away. The chain links TRBV7-9 to TRBJ1-5; D gene ambiguous. The CDR3 runs to 12 residues. Deletions cut 1 base from V and 5 bases from J, with 3 bases between. The germline CDR1 and CDR2 sequences are SEHNR and FQNEAQ (reference sequence). As DNA, the CDR3 is TGTGCCAGCAGCTTAGAGGATCAGCCCCAGCATTTT. It encodes CASSLEDQPQHF.

This clonotype was counted between two and nine times. The chain has TRBV3-1 and TRBJ1-3, with D possibly being TRBD1 (5 bases). CDR3 length: 16 amino acids. Germline V gene data show CDR1 as LGHDT and CDR2 as YNNKEL (reference sequence). The V end was cut by 2 bases, the J end by 1 base, with 12 bases between. CDR3 nucleotides: TGTGCCAGCAGCCAACCCCGGAGACAGTCTGGAAACACCATATATTTT. Residues: CASSQPRRQSGNTIYF.

This clonotype occurred a few times. The rearrangement uses TRBV7-2 and TRBJ1-5, with D unresolved. Trimming took 5 bases from V and 4 from J, leaving 9 bases between them. The CDR3 consists of 13 residues. Germline values: CDR1 SGHTA, CDR2 FQGNSA. The CDR3 nucleotides are TGTGCCAGCAGCGTCCAGGAGAATCAGCCCCAGCATTTT. This translates into CASSVQENQPQHF.

The chain uses TRBV6-4 and TRBJ2-2, with TRBD2 as a possible D gene (5 bases). V was shortened by 3 bases and J by 5 bases, with 7 bases between the two germline ends. The CDR3 totals 13 residues. Per the germline V gene, CDR1 is MRHNA and CDR2 is SNTAGT. This CDR3 is CASSDGGTGELFF. The CDR3 nucleotides are TGTGCCAGCAGTGATGGCGGGACCGGGGAGCTGTTTTTT.

V usage is TRBV2 and J usage is TRBJ2-2; TRBD2 matches 11 bases. CDR3 length: 17 residues. The junction had 10 bases not matched to a gene; V was cut back by 8 bases and J by 2 bases. CDR1 is SNHLY, CDR2 FYNNEI, per germline. CDR3 region: CASLPGTSGGNTGELFF. The CDR3 nucleotides are TGTGCCAGCCTTCCCGGGACTAGCGGAGGAAACACCGGGGAGCTGTTTTTT.

At least ten counts were recorded for this clonotype. The chain recombines TRBV3-1 with TRBJ1-2; 9 nucleotides agree with TRBD1. The V gene end was trimmed by 5 bases and the J gene end by 4 bases; junction bases not matched to a gene: 2. Germline-derived CDR1 and CDR2 are LGHDT and YNNKEL (reference sequence). The CDR3 sequence is 13 residues long. CDR3 DNA sequence: TGTGCCAGCAGCGGGACAGGGTCCTATGGCTACACCTTC. Translation gives CASSGTGSYGYTF.

This clonotype occurred a few times. V gene TRBV12-3 or TRBV12-4 combines with J gene TRBJ1-4; D gene uncertain. V lost 5 bases to trimming and J lost 7 bases, with 11 bases between them. This CDR3 comprises 13 residues. The CDR3, as DNA: TGTGCCAGCAGTGCCAGTGAGGGTGAAAAACTGTTTTTT. Protein sequence: CASSASEGEKLFF.

This clonotype occurred many times. This sequence joins TRBV3-1 and TRBJ2-2; no clear D. V lost 8 bases, J lost 6 bases, and 13 bases lay in between. Germline-derived CDR1 and CDR2 are LGHDT and YNNKEL (reference sequence). The CDR3 loop spans 13 amino acids. CDR3 protein: CASFDLAAGELFF. As DNA, the CDR3 is TGTGCCAGCTTCGACCTGGCGGCCGGGGAGCTGTTTTTT.

V and J are TRBV20-1 and TRBJ2-1; 14 nucleotides line up with TRBD2. Trimming cost V 6 bases and J 8 bases; bases outside gene matches: 9. The CDR3 extends over 15 amino acids. Germline values: CDR1 DFQATT, CDR2 SNEGSKA (reference sequence). The CDR3 reads CSANGLAGGYHEQFF. DNA of the CDR3: TGCAGTGCGAACGGACTAGCGGGAGGTTATCATGAGCAGTTCTTC.

The chain is built from TRBV11-1 and TRBJ2-1; D remains ambiguous. This CDR3 is 12 amino acids long. V lost 3 bases, J lost 7 bases, and 7 bases lay in between. Germline V gene lookup returns CDR1 SGHAT and CDR2 FQDESV (reference sequence). The CDR3 nucleotides read TGTGCCAGCAGCTTTATCGGGAATGAGCAGTTCTTC. Its translation: CASSFIGNEQFF.

The rearrangement links TRBV29-1 to TRBJ2-5; tentatively, D is TRBD2 (6 bases). Deletions cut 3 bases from V and 1 base from J, with 6 bases between. Looked up from germline, CDR1 is SQVTM and CDR2 is ANQGSEA. CDR3 length: 12 residues. DNA for the CDR3: TGCAGCGTTGAGCGGGGCCAAGAGACCCAGTACTTC. This codes for CSVERGQETQYF.

In its sample, this clonotype was seen a few times. The V gene is TRBV25-1, the J gene TRBJ1-4; D is possibly TRBD1 (6 bases). The V gene's germline CDR1 is MGHDK and CDR2 SYGVNS. The CDR3 contains 14 residues. Between the trimmed V and J ends, which lost 6 bases and 1 base, there was a span of 9 bases. The CDR3 DNA reads as TGTGCCAGCAGGGGGGGCAGAACTAATGAAAAACTGTTTTTT. Translation: CASRGGRTNEKLFF.

This clonotype was observed a few times. V is TRBV5-1 and J is TRBJ2-2; TRBD2 agrees at 9 bases. CDR3 length: 14 residues. Unmatched junction bases numbered 2, after V lost 2 bases and J lost 6 bases. The germline gives CDR1 SGHRS, CDR2 YFSETQ. In nucleotides, the CDR3 is TGCGCCAGCAGCTTTAGCGGGAGTGCCGGGGAGCTGTTTTTT. This sequence encodes CASSFSGSAGELFF.

The sample holds many counts of this clonotype. The chain links TRBV29-1 to TRBJ1-1; 9 nucleotides agree with TRBD1. Germline V gene sequence: CDR1 SQVTM, CDR2 ANQGSEA. The CDR3 consists of 12 residues. DNA of the CDR3: TGCAGTTACAACAGGGGGCGGGATGAAGCTTTCTTT. This gives the protein CSYNRGRDEAFF.

Concerning this clonotype itself: The junction does not match germline at one end; this may be a read error. The CDR3 bases are TGCGCCAGCAGCCAAGTCGGACGGGGGGTCCCTGAAGCTTTCTTT. This encodes CASSQVGRGVPEAFF. This sequence joins TRBV11-2 and TRBJ1-1, with D perhaps matching TRBD1 (5 bases). CDR3 size: 15 residues. Per the germline V gene, CDR1 is SGHAT and CDR2 is FQNNGV.

This clonotype was seen at least ten times. The V call is TRBV29-1, the J call TRBJ1-5; TRBD1 is a possible D gene (6 bases). The CDR3 has 15 amino acids. From germline, CDR1 is SQVTM and CDR2 ANQGSEA. V was cut by 2 bases and J by 2 bases, with 13 bases left in between. CDR3 DNA sequence: TGCAGCGTTGAAACAGGGTCAGGGGGCAATCAGCCCCAGCATTTT. Residues: CSVETGSGGNQPQHF. Filled out from reference TRBV29-1 and TRBJ1-5, the complete variable domain reads SAVISQKPSRDICQRGTSLTIQCQVDSQVTMMFWYRQQPGQSLTLIATANQGSEATYESGFVIDKFPISRPNLTFSTLTVSNMSPEDSSIYLCSVETGSGGNQPQHFGDGTRLSIL.

The sample holds many counts of this clonotype. This chain connects TRBV12-3 or TRBV12-4 to TRBJ2-3; TRBD2 aligns across 8 bases. The CDR3 sequence is 15 residues long. With V trimmed by 0 bases and J by 4 bases, 3 bases remained unmatched. As DNA, the CDR3 is TGTGCCAGCAGTTTAGCGCTAGCGGGTCCAGATACGCAGTATTTT. Protein product: CASSLALAGPDTQYF.

This clonotype was seen a few times. V usage is TRBV5-1 and J usage is TRBJ2-2; no definite D call. Germline CDR1 is SGHRS and CDR2 is YFSETQ. The CDR3 extends over 16 amino acids. Trimming removed 1 base from V and 0 bases from J, with 10 bases in between. Here the CDR3 reads CASSLRTIANTGELFF. In DNA form, the CDR3 reads TGCGCCAGCAGCTTGCGCACCATTGCGAACACCGGGGAGCTGTTTTTT.

This clonotype has at least ten counts. The CDR3 DNA follows: TGTGCCAGCAGTCTGTTGGTTTTCAATCAGCCCCAGCATTTT. This gives the protein CASSLLVFNQPQHF. V is TRBV2 and J is TRBJ1-5; D uncertain. Trimming took 5 bases from V and 3 from J, leaving 11 bases between them. In germline, CDR1 is SNHLY, CDR2 FYNNEI. The CDR3 contains 14 residues.

This clonotype showed up many times. The V call is TRBV28, the J call TRBJ2-3, with TRBD2 matching 9 bases. CDR1 and CDR2 from the germline V gene are MDHEN and SYDVKM. The CDR3 has 12 amino acids. The CDR3 coding sequence is TGTCTAGCGGGAAACACGGCAGATACGCAGTATTTT. Its translation is CLAGNTADTQYF.

This clonotype was detected only a few times. V gene TRBV20-1 combines with J gene TRBJ1-5; no clear D gene. Germline V gives CDR1 DFQATT, CDR2 SNEGSKA (reference sequence). V shed 1 base and J shed 0 bases, with 10 bases lying between them. CDR3 length: 15 residues. The CDR3 region has the DNA TGCAGTGCTAGAGTAACCGGGTCTAGCAATCAGCCCCAGCATTTT. Protein sequence: CSARVTGSSNQPQHF.

The chain carries TRBV7-2 and TRBJ1-2, with D unresolved. CDR1 SGHTA and CDR2 FQGNSA come from the germline V gene. This CDR3 contains 12 residues. The ends were cut back, 0 bases at V and 8 bases at J, with 7 bases in the middle. For the CDR3, the DNA is TGTGCCAGCAGCTTAGCTAGCGGCGGCTACACCTTC. Protein sequence: CASSLASGGYTF.

This clonotype was counted many times. The chain carries TRBV7-8 and TRBJ1-2; D is unclear. This CDR3 region has 12 residues. Germline assignment: CDR1 SGHVS and CDR2 FQNEAQ. The V end was cut by 1 base, the J end by 8 bases, with 8 bases between. CDR3 loop: CASSLVGRGYTF. The CDR3 region has the DNA TGTGCCAGCAGCTTAGTAGGGAGGGGCTACACCTTC. Looking up the rest from reference TRBV7-8 and TRBJ1-2 gives the full variable domain: GAGVSQSPRYKVAKRGQDVALRCDPISGHVSLFWYQQALGQGPEFLTYFQNEAQLDKSGLPSDRFFAERPEGSVSTLKIQRTQQEDSAVYLCASSLVGRGYTFGSGTRLTVV.